This paragraph reports one T cell receptor (beta chain). The sample comes from a study of shared clonotypes between healthy human individuals. Background on the study: Per donor, CD8 memory used one plate, CD8 naive used two, CD4 memory used three and CD4 naive used three.

Into CD45RA+ naive and CD45RA-negative memory subsets, the CD4+ cells were split. TCRdb keeps only in-frame clones here, not all; method: immunoSEQ multiplex PCR. The data show 2 million to 2.5 million clones, 90% to 97% seen once. CDR3 length: 15 amino acids. The germline V gene encodes CDR1 LNHNV and CDR2 YYDKDF (reference sequence). Trimming cost V 2 bases and J 5 bases, with 15 bases left between them. The sequence was obtained from a man aged 18 to 29 in good health. The source material was naive CD4+ T cells sorted from blood. Subset denoted: CD45RA+ positively selected. J is TRBJ2-5 and V is TRBV15; possibly TRBD1 or TRBD2 for D (5 bases each). CDR3 nucleotide sequence: TGTGCCACCAGCAGACCAGGGACCGCTATTGAGACCCAGTACTTC. It yields the protein CATSRPGTAIETQYF.